Listed here are 27 T cell receptor beta chains from one sample, sequenced in a study of T cell clonality in common variable immunodeficiency. The study's findings and limits: Common variable immunodeficiency TCR beta sequences reportedly had fewer deletions and N-nucleotide insertions.

These receptors' targets are unknown. The data were produced by immunoSEQ multiplex PCR, yet TCRdb's version contains in-frame clones alone and is incomplete. There are about 28,000 clones in the sample, none observed a single time. Sequenced sample: peripheral blood mononuclear cells. The origin of the receptors is a human donor with common variable immunodeficiency.

About this clone itself: Read sequence stops 3 residues before the CDR3 end, and the germline J gene provides the missing end. The V gene is TRBV7-2, the J gene TRBJ2-7, with 7 nucleotides matching TRBD2. Germline assignment: CDR1 SGHTA and CDR2 FQGNSA. The J segment lost 0 bases and the V segment lost 5 bases, leaving 7 bases of the junction unmatched. The CDR3 totals 15 residues. CDR3 loop: CASSLSGLSSYEQYF. The sequenced CDR3 bases are TGTGCCAGCAGCCTTAGCGGGCTAAGCTCCTACGAG.

Details on this clone: With the read ending 3 residues before the CDR3 end, the germline J gene is used to fill in that end. The chain links TRBV7-2 to TRBJ2-1; D ambiguous. Germline V gene data show CDR1 as SGHTA and CDR2 as FQGNSA. The CDR3 totals 12 residues. The ends were cut back, 3 bases at V and 6 bases at J, with 6 bases in the middle. Incomplete CDR3 DNA: TGTGCCAGCAGCTTCCAGCGCAATGAG. Amino acids: CASSFQRNE. The whole CDR3 is CASSFQRNEQFF.

This clone was seen a few times. The read ends 3 residues early relative to the CDR3; the germline J gene fills the gap. The V gene is TRBV7-9, the J gene TRBJ2-3, with 9 bases lining up with TRBD2. Losses at the gene ends were 11 bases for V and 4 bases for J; bases not matched to a gene: 7. The V gene's germline CDR1 is SEHNR and CDR2 FQNEAQ (reference sequence). This CDR3 region has 13 residues. The CDR3 bases that were read are TGTGCCGGGACGGGGACTAGCTCAGATACG. Its protein product is CAGTGTSSDT. The entire CDR3 sequence reads CAGTGTSSDTQYF. The variable domain in full, with the rest retrieved from reference TRBV7-9 and TRBJ2-3, is DTGVSQNPRHKITKRGQNVTFRCDPISEHNRLYWYRQTLGQGPEFLTYFQNEAQLEKSRLLSDRFSAERPKGSFSTLEIQRTEQGDSAMYLCAGTGTSSDTQYFGPGTRLTVL.

A word on this clone: The read halts 3 residues ahead of the CDR3 end, with the missing end drawn from the germline J gene. The chain has TRBV2 and TRBJ1-2, with D hard to call. Germline assignment: CDR1 SNHLY and CDR2 FYNNEI. The CDR3 totals 11 residues. Between the trimmed V and J ends, which lost 7 bases and 4 bases, there was a span of 7 bases. The DNA read from the CDR3 is TGTGCCAGCACTGCTACCTATGGC. This codes for CASTATYG. In full, the CDR3 is CASTATYGYTF.

There are many counts of this clone. The observed sequence ends 3 residues before the CDR3 terminus, with the missing tail filled in from the germline J gene. The chain combines TRBV5-1 with TRBJ1-2; TRBD1 is a possible D gene (5 bases). The germline CDR1 and CDR2 sequences are SGHRS and YFSETQ. The CDR3 consists of 13 residues. CDR3 in amino acids: CASSRVRGNGYTF. The CDR3 bases that were read are TGCGCCAGCAGCCGCGTGCGGGGGAACGGC.

This clone appeared a few times. From the germline J gene comes the end of the CDR3, since the read stops 3 residues before it. This rearrangement joins TRBV19 to TRBJ1-5, with 7 bases identical to TRBD1. With V trimmed by 8 bases and J by 0 bases, 7 bases remained unmatched. CDR1 is LNHDA and CDR2 is SQIVND in the germline V gene (reference sequence). The CDR3 covers 15 residues. The CDR3 reads CASHKQGLSNQPQHF. The sequenced part of the CDR3 DNA is TGTGCCAGTCATAAACAGGGGCTTAGCAATCAGCCC.

This clone showed up many times. The read halts 3 residues ahead of the CDR3 end, with the missing end drawn from the germline J gene. The chain has TRBV18 and TRBJ2-5, with D maybe TRBD2 (6 bases). Trimming shortened V by 3 bases and J by 5 bases, and 10 bases separated the two germline ends. Germline V gene sequence: CDR1 KGHSH, CDR2 LQKENI. CDR3 length: 13 residues. CDR3 residues: CASSPGRGETQYF. CDR3 DNA (partial): TGTGCCAGCTCACCGGGTCGGGGGGAGACC.

This clone was counted ten times or more. The read gets to within 3 residues of the CDR3 end, and the germline J gene fills in the rest. The rearrangement links TRBV6-2 or TRBV6-3 to TRBJ1-4, with 8 bases matching TRBD1. Germline CDR1 and CDR2: MNHEY and SVGEGT. CDR3 length: 14 residues. CDR3 amino acids: CASSPQGALSQLFF. The CDR3 DNA, read in part, is TGTGCCAGCAGTCCCCAGGGGGCTCTTTCACAA.

Incomplete CDR3 DNA: TGTGCCAGCAGTGCGACAGGGGGCAAAACTGAA. This gives the protein CASSATGGKTE. The whole CDR3 protein reads CASSATGGKTEAFF. The chain is built from TRBV7-3 and TRBJ1-1; 10 positions match TRBD1. The read comes to an end 3 residues before the CDR3 does, leaving the germline J gene to fill in the end. CDR1 and CDR2 (germline): SGHTA, FQGTGA. This CDR3 has 14 amino acids. V trimming: 6 bases; J trimming: 5 bases; junction bases outside the gene matches: 6.

This clone was picked up a small number of times. Sequencing ends 3 residues short of the CDR3 end; the germline J gene provides the rest. Additional DNA sequences in this sample encode the identical CDR3. The chain uses TRBV19 and TRBJ1-1, with 9 bases aligning to TRBD1. This CDR3 has 15 amino acids. From germline, CDR1 is LNHDA and CDR2 SQIVND (reference sequence). J gave up 4 bases and V 2 bases, and 5 bases lay outside the gene matches. The CDR3 is CASSIKGQGGTEAFF. CDR3 bases read: TGTGCCAGTAGTATAAAGGGACAGGGAGGCACTGAA.

This clone has more than one count but fewer than ten. The sequence runs out 3 residues before the end of the CDR3; the remainder is reconstructed from the germline J gene. This rearrangement joins TRBV30 to TRBJ1-2, with 11 positions matching TRBD1. After removal of 1 base from V and 3 bases from J, the junction contained 4 bases not matched to a gene. Germline-derived CDR1 and CDR2 are GTSNPN and SVGIG (reference sequence). The CDR3 is made up of 15 amino acids. The CDR3 bases that were read are TGTGCCTGGAGTGGGGCGGGACAGGGGGACTATGGC. It codes for CAWSGAGQGDYG. The full CDR3 reads CAWSGAGQGDYGYTF.

This clone was counted many times. From the germline J gene comes the end of the CDR3, since the read stops 3 residues before it. The chain uses TRBV11-3 and TRBJ2-3; TRBD2 aligns across 9 bases. Germline V lookup: CDR1 SGHNT, CDR2 YENEEA. The CDR3 covers 15 residues. Trimming took 5 bases from V and 4 from J; bases not matched to a gene: 7. The CDR3 sequence: CASSAGLAQSDTQYF. The sequenced part of the CDR3 DNA is TGTGCCAGCAGCGCGGGACTAGCTCAGTCAGATACG.

Points on this clone: The read halts 3 residues ahead of the CDR3 end, with the missing end drawn from the germline J gene. This chain uses TRBV19 with TRBJ2-6, with D possibly matching TRBD1 (5 bases). Trimming cost V 4 bases and J 0 bases, with 13 bases left between them. CDR3 size: 17 residues. Germline-derived CDR1 and CDR2 are LNHDA and SQIVND (reference sequence). The CDR3 sequence is CASSKQTAVSGANVLTF. The sequenced CDR3 bases are TGTGCCAGTAGTAAGCAGACAGCTGTCTCTGGGGCCAACGTC.

This clone was seen many times. CDR3 amino acids: CAWSVLGGNEQFF. The covered CDR3 bases are TGTGCCTGGAGTGTACTAGGGGGCAATGAG. The chain employs TRBV30 and TRBJ2-1; possible D gene TRBD1, 6 bases. The sequenced fragment ends 3 residues before the CDR3 boundary, so the rest is inferred from the germline J gene. Trimming cost V 0 bases and J 6 bases, with 9 bases left between them. CDR3 length equals 13 residues. Germline assignment: CDR1 GTSNPN and CDR2 SVGIG (reference sequence).

This clone qualifies as medium-sized. The sequenced CDR3 bases are TGTGCCAGCAGCCCGTGGACTAGCATTACAGATACG. Translated, it gives CASSPWTSITDT. The complete CDR3 reads CASSPWTSITDTQYF. The rearrangement joins TRBV11-2 to TRBJ2-3; 8 bases match TRBD2. Read sequence stops 3 residues before the CDR3 end, and the germline J gene provides the missing end. V was clipped by 5 bases and J by 3 bases; unmatched bases: 7. This CDR3 is 15 amino acids long. Germline CDR1 is SGHAT and CDR2 is FQNNGV.

This clone was observed at least ten times. The read terminates 3 residues ahead of where the CDR3 ends, so the germline J gene completes it. This sequence joins TRBV20-1 and TRBJ2-3; the match to TRBD2 covers 8 bases. CDR1 DFQATT and CDR2 SNEGSKA come from the germline V gene (reference sequence). With V trimmed by 1 base and J by 6 bases, 6 bases remained unmatched. The CDR3 is made up of 14 amino acids. CDR3 sequence: CSARGSGGGDTQYF. The DNA read from the CDR3 is TGCAGTGCTAGAGGAAGCGGGGGCGGGGATACG.

This clone was recorded at least ten times. The read is 3 residues too short to cover the CDR3 end, so that end is filled in from the germline J gene. The chain couples TRBV5-1 to TRBJ2-3; TRBD2 aligns across 14 bases. The V segment lost 4 bases and the J segment 0 bases; nucleotides outside the gene matches: 7. The CDR3 extends over 18 amino acids. Germline CDR1 reads SGHRS; CDR2 reads YFSETQ. The CDR3 bases that were read are TGCGCCAGCAGCCACGGGACTAGCGGGGGCCCTAGCACAGATACG. It translates to CASSHGTSGGPSTDT. The full CDR3 protein reads CASSHGTSGGPSTDTQYF.

Concerning this clone itself: The read halts 3 residues ahead of the CDR3 end, with the missing end drawn from the germline J gene. This chain joins TRBV19 and TRBJ2-7, with TRBD2 identical over 10 bases. Germline V lookup: CDR1 LNHDA, CDR2 SQIVND (reference sequence). V was pared by 3 bases and J by 1 base, with 9 bases of the junction left unmatched. The CDR3 is 17 amino acids. The sequenced CDR3 bases are TGTGCCAGTAGTATGAGGCTAGCGGGGGCTCGATCCTACGAG. Translating it yields CASSMRLAGARSYE. The CDR3 as a whole reads CASSMRLAGARSYEQYF. Filled out from reference TRBV19 and TRBJ2-7, the complete variable domain reads DGGITQSPKYLFRKEGQNVTLSCEQNLNHDAMYWYRQDPGQGLRLIYYSQIVNDFQKGDIAEGYSVSREKKESFPLTVTSAQKNPTAFYLCASSMRLAGARSYEQYFGPGTRLTVT.

This clone has a handful of counts. The CDR3 is cut off 3 residues early in the read; its end comes from the germline J gene. This sequence joins TRBV30 and TRBJ1-4; perhaps TRBD1 as D (6 bases). The CDR3 covers 11 residues. The V and J ends lost 4 bases and 10 bases respectively, with 10 bases between them. Germline CDR1 reads GTSNPN; CDR2 reads SVGIG (reference sequence). CDR3 amino acids: CAWNRVGKLFF. The DNA read from the CDR3 is TGTGCCTGGAACAGGGTAGGAAAA. Drawing the rest from reference TRBV30 and TRBJ1-4, the complete variable domain is SQTIHQWPATLVQPVGSPLSLECTVEGTSNPNLYWYRQAAGRGLQLLFYSVGIGQISSEVPQNLSASRPQDRQFILSSKKLLLSDSGFYLCAWNRVGKLFFGSGTQLSVL.

This clone was counted a few times. The observed sequence ends 3 residues before the CDR3 terminus, with the missing tail filled in from the germline J gene. The chain joins TRBV7-9 to TRBJ2-7; the D is unclear. Germline V gene sequence: CDR1 SEHNR, CDR2 FQNEAQ (reference sequence). The V end was cut by 2 bases, the J end by 6 bases, with 8 bases between. CDR3 length equals 12 residues. The covered CDR3 bases are TGTGCCAGCAGCTTAAACTCTCCCGAG. It specifies CASSLNSPE. The entire CDR3 sequence reads CASSLNSPEQYF.

This clone turned up a few times. The read finishes 3 residues shy of the CDR3 end, and the germline J gene is used to complete it. V is TRBV5-1 and J is TRBJ1-1, with 8 positions matching TRBD1. Germline V gene lookup returns CDR1 SGHRS and CDR2 YFSETQ. The CDR3 sequence is 13 residues long. Partial CDR3 DNA: TGCGCCAGCAGCTTGGGACAGGGGATAGAA. It is translated as CASSLGQGIE. The CDR3 reads in full as CASSLGQGIEAFF.

In regard to this clone: Read sequence stops 3 residues before the CDR3 end, and the germline J gene provides the missing end. The chain uses TRBV7-9 and TRBJ1-5, with D possibly matching TRBD1 (5 bases). Trimming removed 6 bases at V and 1 base at J, with 13 bases between. Germline V gene lookup returns CDR1 SEHNR and CDR2 FQNEAQ (reference sequence). This CDR3 has 15 residues. CDR3 DNA, as far as it was read: TGTGCCAGCAGTCCCCTCGGGGGGAGCAATCAGCCC. It yields the protein CASSPLGGSNQP. From start to end, the CDR3 is CASSPLGGSNQPQHF.

In its sample, this clone was seen a few times. The read ends 3 residues early relative to the CDR3; the germline J gene fills the gap. The chain is built from TRBV7-9 and TRBJ2-6, with D unclear. In germline, CDR1 is SEHNR, CDR2 FQNEAQ (reference sequence). This CDR3 spans 14 amino acids. The V end was cut by 5 bases, the J end by 0 bases, with 5 bases between. The sequenced part of the CDR3 DNA is TGTGCCAGCAGCCCTAGCTCTGGGGCCAACGTC. Its translation: CASSPSSGANV. The full CDR3 protein reads CASSPSSGANVLTF.

The sample holds many counts of this clone. The read terminates 3 residues before the CDR3 end, so the remaining end is supplied by the germline J gene. The genes are TRBV20-1 and TRBJ1-5, with TRBD1 matching 10 bases. The CDR3 length is 16 residues. J gave up 3 bases and V 6 bases, and 11 bases lay outside the gene matches. CDR1 is DFQATT, CDR2 SNEGSKA, per germline (reference sequence). CDR3 DNA (partial): TGCAGTGCGTGGACAGGGGGAAAGGGGAACAATCAGCCC. This sequence encodes CSAWTGGKGNNQP. The complete CDR3 protein is CSAWTGGKGNNQPQHF.

This clone was seen only a few times. With the read ending 3 residues before the CDR3 end, the germline J gene is used to fill in that end. The rearrangement links TRBV7-3 to TRBJ2-3; 7 bases align to TRBD2. This CDR3 spans 18 amino acids. V trimming: 5 bases; J trimming: 0 bases; junction bases outside the gene matches: 14. Germline loops: CDR1 SGHTA, CDR2 FQGTGA. CDR3 residues: CASSPGPAGRTSTDTQYF. CDR3 DNA (partial): TGTGCCAGCAGCCCCGGGCCAGCGGGGAGGACTAGCACAGATACG.

This clone occurred many times. Read data end 3 residues before the CDR3 end; the end is taken from the germline J gene. The chain couples TRBV12-3 or TRBV12-4 to TRBJ2-5; 12 positions agree with TRBD2. V shed 6 bases, J shed 2 bases, and the junction held 4 bases outside the gene matches. This CDR3 has 15 amino acids. The sequenced part of the CDR3 DNA is TGTGCCAGCAGCTTCGGGACTAGCGGGCAAGAGACC. Its translation is CASSFGTSGQET. Given in full, the CDR3 is CASSFGTSGQETQYF.

This clone was seen repeatedly, ten times or more. The read halts 3 residues ahead of the CDR3 end, with the missing end drawn from the germline J gene. V is TRBV6-2 or TRBV6-3 and J is TRBJ1-5, with 7 bases matching TRBD1. Germline CDR1 MNHEY, CDR2 SVGEGT. This CDR3 has 16 residues. The J segment lost 3 bases and the V segment lost 5 bases, leaving 10 bases of the junction unmatched. Partial CDR3 DNA: TGTGCCAGCAGTATGCTCCAGGGGGGTTTCAATCAGCCC. The encoded protein is CASSMLQGGFNQP. The whole CDR3 sequence reads CASSMLQGGFNQPQHF.